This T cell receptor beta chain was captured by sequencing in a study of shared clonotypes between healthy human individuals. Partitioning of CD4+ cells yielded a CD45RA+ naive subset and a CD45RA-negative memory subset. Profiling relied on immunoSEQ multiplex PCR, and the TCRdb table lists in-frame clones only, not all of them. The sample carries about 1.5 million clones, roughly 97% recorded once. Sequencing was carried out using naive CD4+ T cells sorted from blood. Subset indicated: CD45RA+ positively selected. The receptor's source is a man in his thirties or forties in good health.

The CDR3 nucleotides are TGTGCCAGCAGCTTACTAGCGGGAAGGGACAATGAGCAGTTCTTC. This sequence encodes CASSLLAGRDNEQFF. The chain couples TRBV7-6 to TRBJ2-1; TRBD2 aligns across 9 bases. The CDR3 extends over 15 amino acids. The V gene end was trimmed by 2 bases and the J gene end by 5 bases; junction bases not matched to a gene: 4. CDR1 is SGHVS, CDR2 FNYEAQ, per germline.